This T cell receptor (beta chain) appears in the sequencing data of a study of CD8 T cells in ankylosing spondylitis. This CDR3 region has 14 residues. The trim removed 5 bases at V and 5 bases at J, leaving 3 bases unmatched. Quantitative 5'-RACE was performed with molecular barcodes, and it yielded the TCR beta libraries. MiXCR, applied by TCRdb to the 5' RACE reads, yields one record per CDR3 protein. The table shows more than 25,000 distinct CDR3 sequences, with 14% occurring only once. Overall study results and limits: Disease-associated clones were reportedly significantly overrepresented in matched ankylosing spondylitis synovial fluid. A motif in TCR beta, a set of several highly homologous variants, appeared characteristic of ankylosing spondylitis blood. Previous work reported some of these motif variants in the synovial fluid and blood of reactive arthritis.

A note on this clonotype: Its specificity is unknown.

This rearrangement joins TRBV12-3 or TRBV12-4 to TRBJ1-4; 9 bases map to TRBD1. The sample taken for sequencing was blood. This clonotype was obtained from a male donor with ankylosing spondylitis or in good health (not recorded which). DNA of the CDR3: TGTGCCAGCAGTCCCGGACAGGGGAATGAAAAACTGTTTTTT. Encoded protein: CASSPGQGNEKLFF.